These 21 T cell receptor beta chains came from one sample sequenced in a study of blood T cell repertoires in COVID-19. Assay: immunoSEQ multiplex PCR; the TCRdb copy retains only in-frame clones and omits some. The sample carries roughly 200,000 clones, approximately 78% recorded once. Sequencing input: peripheral blood. These receptors originate from a woman older than 75 with COVID-19, enrolled during active disease.

V and J are TRBV7-9 and TRBJ2-5; D remains unclear. V lost 7 bases to trimming and J lost 5 bases, with 8 bases between them. The CDR3 contains 11 residues. Germline values: CDR1 SEHNR, CDR2 FQNEAQ (reference sequence). The CDR3: CASTLYETQYF. The CDR3 bases are TGTGCCAGCACCCTATACGAGACCCAGTACTTC.

This clone was observed a handful of times. The chain recombines TRBV2 with TRBJ2-5, with D hard to call. The germline CDR1 and CDR2 sequences are SNHLY and FYNNEI. This CDR3 spans 12 amino acids. V lost 6 bases to trimming and J lost 2 bases, with 7 bases between them. In nucleotides, the CDR3 is TGTGCCAGCAGGGCGGCTCAAGAGACCCAGTACTTC. This translates into CASRAAQETQYF.

This clone occurred a few times. The V and J genes are TRBV10-2 and TRBJ1-4; D is uncertain. The germline CDR1 and CDR2 sequences are WSHSY and SAAADI. This CDR3 has 15 residues. V lost 3 bases and J lost 0, with 8 bases in between. This CDR3 is CASSETVATNEKLFF. CDR3 in DNA: TGCGCCAGCAGTGAAACGGTGGCAACTAATGAAAAACTGTTTTTT.

The chain has TRBV7-9 and TRBJ1-2, with 7 bases fitting TRBD1. With V trimmed by 3 bases and J by 4 bases, 2 bases remained unmatched. The length of the CDR3 is 13 residues. Germline V gene sequence: CDR1 SEHNR, CDR2 FQNEAQ (reference sequence). The CDR3 here is CASSLRDSYGYTF. The CDR3 nucleotides read TGTGCCAGCAGCTTGAGGGACAGCTATGGCTACACCTTC.

The rearrangement links TRBV19 to TRBJ1-3; D is undetermined. Trimming took off 8 bases at V and 0 bases at J, with 14 bases between the two ends. Germline-derived CDR1 and CDR2 are LNHDA and SQIVND (reference sequence). This CDR3 is 15 amino acids long. The CDR3 nucleotides are TGTGCCAGTCGGCCACGGCGGGGCTCTGGAAACACCATATATTTT. This sequence encodes CASRPRRGSGNTIYF. Combining the CDR3 with reference TRBV19 and TRBJ1-3 gives the whole variable domain DGGITQSPKYLFRKEGQNVTLSCEQNLNHDAMYWYRQDPGQGLRLIYYSQIVNDFQKGDIAEGYSVSREKKESFPLTVTSAQKNPTAFYLCASRPRRGSGNTIYFGEGSWLTVV.

The rearrangement links TRBV25-1 to TRBJ2-3; D is possibly TRBD2 (7 bases). This CDR3 has 15 amino acids. CDR1 is MGHDK, CDR2 SYGVNS, per germline. Trimming pared 0 bases from V and 2 bases from J, leaving 9 bases between. CDR3 coding DNA: TGTGCCAGCAGTGAATACCGGGGGGCCACAGATACGCAGTATTTT. Its translation is CASSEYRGATDTQYF. Looking up the rest from reference TRBV25-1 and TRBJ2-3 gives the full variable domain: EADIYQTPRYLVIGTGKKITLECSQTMGHDKMYWYQQDPGMELHLIHYSYGVNSTEKGDLSSESTVSRIRTEHFPLTLESARPSHTSQYLCASSEYRGATDTQYFGPGTRLTVL.

This clone has only a few counts. The CDR3 here is CASSYELAGTYNEQFF. CDR3 sequence (DNA): TGTGCCAGCAGTTACGAACTAGCGGGAACCTACAATGAGCAGTTCTTC. The J gene is TRBJ2-1, the V gene TRBV6-2 or TRBV6-3, with 10 nucleotides matching TRBD2. V trimming: 2 bases; J trimming: 2 bases; junction bases outside the gene matches: 3. The CDR3 consists of 16 residues. Germline CDR1 is MNHEY and CDR2 is SVGEGT.

The rearrangement links TRBV19 to TRBJ1-5; 7 bases are a match to TRBD1. The germline CDR1 and CDR2 sequences are LNHDA and SQIVND (reference sequence). The V segment lost 5 bases and the J segment 6 bases; nucleotides outside the gene matches: 13. CDR3 length: 16 amino acids. The CDR3 protein is CASSGPRTGSSQPQHF. The DNA for the CDR3 is TGTGCCAGTAGTGGGCCCCGGACAGGATCAAGTCAGCCCCAGCATTTT.

J is TRBJ2-1 and V is TRBV3-1 (or the pseudogene TRBV3-2); D not resolved. V lost 3 bases, J lost 5 bases, and 5 bases lay in between. Germline V CDR1 and CDR2: LGHDT, YNNKEL (reference sequence). CDR3 length equals 12 residues. CDR3 amino acids: CASSHLNNEQFF. The CDR3 DNA reads as TGTGCCAGCAGCCACCTAAACAATGAGCAGTTCTTC.

The chain combines TRBV5-1 with TRBJ1-5, with D possibly TRBD1 on 5 matching bases. This CDR3 has 14 amino acids. The V gene lost 4 bases and the J gene lost 0 bases, with 8 bases spanning the gap. The germline V gene encodes CDR1 SGHRS and CDR2 YFSETQ. In DNA, the CDR3 is TGCGCCAGCAGCCTGGGGCTTAGCAATCAGCCCCAGCATTTT. Protein: CASSLGLSNQPQHF.

CDR3 coding DNA: TGTGCCAGCAGCCAGGGGGGGGCGAACACTGAAGCTTTCTTT. Its protein is CASSQGGANTEAFF. The chain has TRBV3-1 (or the pseudogene TRBV3-2) and TRBJ1-1, with D possibly TRBD1 on 6 matching bases. Germline V lookup: CDR1 LGHDT, CDR2 YNNKEL (reference sequence). The CDR3 has 14 amino acids. V shed 3 bases and J shed 1 base, with 9 bases lying between them.

The J gene is TRBJ2-5, the V gene TRBV6-5; TRBD1 might be the D (7 bases). Per germline, CDR1 MNHEY and CDR2 SVGAGI. The CDR3 totals 15 residues. V lost 4 bases and J 7 bases, leaving 19 bases between the germline ends. CDR3 bases: TGTGCCAGCAGTTCCACCGGGGGACAGTTAGTGACCCAGTACTTC. It translates to CASSSTGGQLVTQYF.

This clone was counted a few times. This chain links TRBV7-2 with TRBJ2-7, with TRBD2 matching 10 bases. The CDR3 extends over 17 amino acids. Germline trimming cut 2 bases from V and 1 base from J; bases unmatched to any gene: 8. The germline V gene encodes CDR1 SGHTA and CDR2 FQGNSA. The CDR3 DNA is TGTGCCAGCAGCTTAAGGCAGAGCGGGAGGGGTTCCTACGAGCAGTACTTC. Translation: CASSLRQSGRGSYEQYF.

The CDR3 region has the DNA TGTGCCTGGGGACCGGGAGGTGGAAACACCATATATTTT. It codes for CAWGPGGGNTIYF. V is TRBV30 and J is TRBJ1-3; no clear D gene. Germline-derived CDR1 and CDR2 are GTSNPN and SVGIG (reference sequence). The CDR3 loop spans 13 amino acids. Trimming pared 5 bases from V and 3 bases from J, leaving 11 bases between.

A note on this clone: Other DNA sequences from this sample encode an identical CDR3 as well. This chain uses TRBV5-1 with TRBJ1-5, with no clear D. The germline CDR1 and CDR2 sequences are SGHRS and YFSETQ. CDR3 length: 14 residues. Trimming took 3 bases from V and 0 from J, leaving 7 bases between them. The CDR3, as DNA: TGCGCCAGCAGCTCAGGATCTAGCAATCAGCCCCAGCATTTT. Encoded protein: CASSSGSSNQPQHF.

The chain recombines TRBV7-2 with TRBJ1-1; 9 bases fit TRBD1. CDR3 size: 14 residues. Germline loops: CDR1 SGHTA, CDR2 FQGNSA. The V gene end was trimmed by 4 bases and the J gene end by 4 bases; junction bases not matched to a gene: 4. The CDR3 loop reads CASSYGQGSTEAFF. The CDR3 DNA is TGTGCCAGCAGCTACGGACAGGGGAGCACTGAAGCTTTCTTT.

J is TRBJ2-3 and V is TRBV6-1; 8 nucleotides match TRBD1. Trimming cost V 3 bases and J 3 bases; bases outside gene matches: 11. CDR3 length: 17 residues. Germline V gene data show CDR1 as MNHNS and CDR2 as SASEGT. Here the CDR3 reads CASSEGSAGGRTDTQYF. The CDR3 coding sequence is TGTGCCAGCAGTGAGGGCTCGGCAGGGGGCAGGACAGATACGCAGTATTTT.

The chain is built from TRBV12-3 or TRBV12-4 and TRBJ1-1; no definite D call. V was pared by 1 base and J by 0 bases, with 3 bases between. The CDR3 contains 13 residues. The CDR3 spells CASSLVVNTEAFF. The CDR3 nucleotides read TGTGCCAGCAGTTTAGTAGTGAACACTGAAGCTTTCTTT.

This sequence joins TRBV21-1 and TRBJ2-2; the table's D call, TRBD2, was not checked against the DNA. TRBV21-1 is shown as a pseudogene. The CDR3 covers 17 residues. This CDR3 reads CASSKLGGPRGTGELFF. The CDR3, as DNA: TGTGCCAGCAGCAAATTAGGAGGGCCGCGAGGCACCGGGGAGCTGTTTTTT.

This sequence joins TRBV20-1 and TRBJ2-5, with 10 bases matching TRBD2. The CDR3 is 13 amino acids. The junction had 5 bases not matched to a gene; V was cut back by 3 bases and J by 7 bases. The V gene's germline CDR1 is DFQATT and CDR2 SNEGSKA (reference sequence). CDR3 nucleotides: TGCAGTGCTAGTTCCCAGCGGGGGGGGACCCAGTACTTC. It specifies CSASSQRGGTQYF.

This chain joins TRBV5-1 and TRBJ2-3; weak D call: TRBD2 (7 bases). Deletions cut 5 bases from V and 2 bases from J, with 18 bases between. Germline V lookup: CDR1 SGHRS, CDR2 YFSETQ. The CDR3 is made up of 16 amino acids. This CDR3 reads CASRERPGGLTDTQYF. In DNA form, the CDR3 reads TGCGCCAGCAGGGAGAGACCCGGGGGGCTCACAGATACGCAGTATTTT. Variable domain in full (rest from reference TRBV5-1 and TRBJ2-3): KAGVTQTPRYLIKTRGQQVTLSCSPISGHRSVSWYQQTPGQGLQFLFEYFSETQRNKGNFPGRFSGRQFSNSRSEMNVSTLELGDSALYLCASRERPGGLTDTQYFGPGTRLTVL.